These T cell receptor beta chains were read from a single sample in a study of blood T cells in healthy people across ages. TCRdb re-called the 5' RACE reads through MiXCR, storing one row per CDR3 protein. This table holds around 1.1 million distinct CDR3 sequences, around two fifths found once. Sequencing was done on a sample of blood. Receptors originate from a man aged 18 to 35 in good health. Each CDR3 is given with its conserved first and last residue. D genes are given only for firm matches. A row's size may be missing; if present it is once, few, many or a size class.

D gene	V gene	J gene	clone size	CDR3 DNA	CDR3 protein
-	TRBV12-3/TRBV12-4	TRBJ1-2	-	TGTGCCAGCAGCTATGACACCCGAGGTGGCTACACCTTC	CASSYDTRGGYTF
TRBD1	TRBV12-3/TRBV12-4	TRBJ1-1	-	TGTGCCAGCACCCCGACAGGGACCGACACTGAAGCTTTCTTT	CASTPTGTDTEAFF
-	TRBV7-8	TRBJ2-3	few	TGTGCCAGCAGCTTAGAAGTCCGGCGCACAGATACGCAGTATTTT	CASSLEVRRTDTQYF
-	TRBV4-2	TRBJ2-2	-	TGTGCCAGCAGCCAACCTCCGGAGAGACCGAACACCGGGGAGCTGTTTTTT	CASSQPPERPNTGELFF
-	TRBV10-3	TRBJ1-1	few	TGTGCCATCAGTGAGGAGGGAATGAACACTGAAGCTTTCTTT	CAISEEGMNTEAFF
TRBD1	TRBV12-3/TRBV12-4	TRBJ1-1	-	TGTGCCAGCAGTCCCTGGGCAGGGGGCAACACTGAAGCTTTCTTT	CASSPWAGGNTEAFF
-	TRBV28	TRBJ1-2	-	TGTGCCAGCAGTGCAAGGACGGGCTACACCTTC	CASSARTGYTF
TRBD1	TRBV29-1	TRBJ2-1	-	TGCAGCGTGACAGGGGTGGGCCCCTACAATGAGCAGTTCTTC	CSVTGVGPYNEQFF
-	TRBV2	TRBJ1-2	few	TGTGCCAGCAGACCCGACCTAGGAGAAGGGTATGGCTACACCTTC	CASRPDLGEGYGYTF
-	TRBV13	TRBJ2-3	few	TGTGCCAGCAGCGCCAATTGGGGGGGCGGCACAGATACGCAGTATTTT	CASSANWGGGTDTQYF
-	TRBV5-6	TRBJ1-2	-	TGTGCCAGCAGCTTGGGGACAGAAAATGGCTACACCTTC	CASSLGTENGYTF
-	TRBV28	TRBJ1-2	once	TGTGCCAGCAGTCCGTTCGGGACGGAGTATGGCTACACCTTC	CASSPFGTEYGYTF
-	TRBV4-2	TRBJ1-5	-	TGTGCCAGCACTCACCGGGCAGGAACGGATAGCAATCAGCCCCAGCATTTT	CASTHRAGTDSNQPQHF
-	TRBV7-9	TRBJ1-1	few	TGTGCCAGCAGCTTAGAAGGGGGGGCCATGAACACTGAAGCTTTCTTT	CASSLEGGAMNTEAFF
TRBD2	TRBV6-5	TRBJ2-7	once	TGTGCCAGCAGTAGCACAGGGGGACTAGCGGGCTACGAGCAGTACTTC	CASSSTGGLAGYEQYF
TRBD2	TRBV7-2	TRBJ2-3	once	TGTGCCAGCAGCTTAACAGGCGGGGGAAACACAGATACGCAGTATTTT	CASSLTGGGNTDTQYF
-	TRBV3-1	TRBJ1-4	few	TGTGCCAGCAGCCGAAGCCGTAATGAAAAACTGTTTTTT	CASSRSRNEKLFF
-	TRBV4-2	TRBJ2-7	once	TGTGCCAGCAGCCAAGATGCGGGGCCATACAATGAGCAGTACTTC	CASSQDAGPYNEQYF
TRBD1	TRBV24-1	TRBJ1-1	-	TGTGCCACCCAGGACAGGGAAAACACTGAAGCTTTCTTT	CATQDRENTEAFF
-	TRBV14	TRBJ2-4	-	TGTGCCAGCAGCCGAGGAAGTCCCATTCAGTACTTC	CASSRGSPIQYF
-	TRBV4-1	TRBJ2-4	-	TGCGCCAGCAGCCAAGATCTCGGAGGACGTTTTAACAAAAACATTCAGTACTTC	CASSQDLGGRFNKNIQYF
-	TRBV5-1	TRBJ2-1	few	TGCGCCAGCAGCTTAAAAGGGAGTCGGGTCAATGAGCAGTTCTTC	CASSLKGSRVNEQFF